Presented here are 20 T cell receptor beta chains from one specimen sequenced in a study of blood T cell repertoires in COVID-19. Profiled with immunoSEQ multiplex PCR; TCRdb holds only in-frame clones, not every one. The data hold 110,000 to 150,000 clones, with over 70% observed a single time. Sequencing was done on a sample of peripheral blood. The receptor source for this set is a human donor in a cohort sampled during active COVID-19.

V usage is TRBV11-2 and J usage is TRBJ2-5; tentatively, D is TRBD1 (5 bases). In germline, CDR1 is SGHAT, CDR2 FQNNGV. The ends were cut back, 5 bases at V and 1 base at J, with 11 bases in the middle. CDR3 size: 14 residues. As DNA, the CDR3 is TGTGCCAGCAGCCTCCTGGACATCCAAGAGACCCAGTACTTC. Translating gives CASSLLDIQETQYF.

The V call is TRBV25-1, the J call TRBJ1-5; weak D call: TRBD1 (5 bases). The CDR3 has 14 residues. Germline-derived CDR1 and CDR2 are MGHDK and SYGVNS. V was shortened by 6 bases and J by 3 bases, with 12 bases between the two germline ends. This CDR3 is CASSGGGYNQPQHF. The DNA for the CDR3 is TGTGCCAGCAGCGGGGGGGGGTACAATCAGCCCCAGCATTTT.

This clone showed up just once. This sequence joins TRBV11-1 and TRBJ2-7, with a tentative D call TRBD1 (6 bases). Trimming cost V 0 bases and J 5 bases, with 11 bases left between them. In germline, CDR1 is SGHAT, CDR2 FQDESV (reference sequence). The CDR3 has 14 residues. CDR3 in DNA: TGTGCCAGCAGCTTAGCCTCAGGGGAAGACGAGCAGTACGTC. Amino acid sequence: CASSLASGEDEQYV.

This clone was detected only once. The rearrangement joins TRBV5-1 to TRBJ1-1, with 7 bases matching TRBD1. The CDR3 length is 13 residues. With V trimmed by 4 bases and J by 1 base, 1 base remained unmatched. CDR1 is SGHRS and CDR2 is YFSETQ in the germline V gene. Here the CDR3 DNA reads TGCGCCAGCAGCGGGACAGCGAACACTGAAGCTTTCTTT. It specifies CASSGTANTEAFF.

The chain combines TRBV24-1 with TRBJ2-4, with TRBD1 matching 8 bases. Looked up from germline, CDR1 is KGHDR and CDR2 is SFDVKD. V lost 4 bases, J lost 8 bases, and 12 bases stayed unmatched. This CDR3 spans 16 amino acids. DNA for the CDR3: TGTGCCACCAGTGACCCGACAGGGGTGGGGTCGGACATTCAGTACTTC. As protein: CATSDPTGVGSDIQYF.

This clone was picked up one time. This chain links TRBV30 with TRBJ1-6; D is uncertain. CDR3 size: 13 residues. Per the germline V gene, CDR1 is GTSNPN and CDR2 is SVGIG (reference sequence). The V end was cut by 3 bases, the J end by 3 bases, with 6 bases between. The CDR3 is CAWRGSYNSPLHF. CDR3 coding DNA: TGTGCCTGGAGGGGGAGCTATAATTCACCCCTCCACTTT.

The chain uses TRBV12-3 or TRBV12-4 and TRBJ2-1; 7 bases are shared with TRBD2. This CDR3 is built from 13 residues. The V and J ends lost 6 bases and 10 bases, in that order; junction bases with no gene match: 9. CDR3 sequence (DNA): TGTGCCAGCAGCTTGGGGACTATCGGAGAGCAGTTCTTC. Translating it yields CASSLGTIGEQFF.

The rearrangement joins TRBV28 to TRBJ2-7, with 7 bases fitting TRBD1. The CDR3 consists of 15 residues. Germline V gene sequence: CDR1 MDHEN, CDR2 SYDVKM. V was clipped by 5 bases and J by 9 bases; unmatched bases: 16. CDR3 protein: CASSLDRVLGATQYF. In nucleotides, the CDR3 is TGTGCCAGCAGTCTAGACAGGGTCCTGGGAGCCACGCAGTACTTC.

V usage is TRBV5-1 and J usage is TRBJ1-1; D is undetermined. This CDR3 has 13 amino acids. CDR1 SGHRS and CDR2 YFSETQ come from the germline V gene. V shed 4 bases and J shed 3 bases, with 10 bases lying between them. CDR3 nucleotide sequence: TGCGCCAGCAGCGTGGACGGGGACACTGAAGCTTTCTTT. Translating gives CASSVDGDTEAFF.

V is TRBV7-9 and J is TRBJ1-2; D gene uncertain. V was pared by 6 bases and J by 3 bases, with 8 bases between. The length of the CDR3 is 12 residues. Germline lookup yields CDR1 SEHNR and CDR2 FQNEAQ (reference sequence). CDR3 sequence: CASSRTDYGYTF. The CDR3 DNA reads as TGTGCCAGCAGTCGGACTGACTATGGCTACACCTTC.

The chain links TRBV7-3 to TRBJ1-6; no firm D call. Trimming took off 5 bases at V and 8 bases at J, with 10 bases between the two ends. This CDR3 contains 13 residues. Germline CDR1 and CDR2: SGHTA and FQGTGA. CDR3 loop: CASSLETDSPLHF. The CDR3 coding sequence is TGTGCCAGCAGCCTGGAGACGGATTCACCCCTCCACTTT.

Here the CDR3 reads CASSLLGGTGVSGELFF. DNA for the CDR3: TGTGCCAGCAGCCTCCTGGGAGGGACAGGGGTCTCCGGGGAGCTGTTTTTT. The chain carries TRBV9 and TRBJ2-2; 10 nucleotides align to TRBD1. V shed 4 bases and J 6 bases; nucleotides not matched to a gene: 12. CDR1 and CDR2 (germline): SGDLS, YYNGEE. The CDR3 spans 17 residues.

The rearrangement uses TRBV5-1 and TRBJ2-5, with 9 positions matching TRBD2. The germline gives CDR1 SGHRS, CDR2 YFSETQ. The length of the CDR3 is 16 residues. The junction had 9 bases not matched to a gene; V was cut back by 1 base and J by 5 bases. This CDR3 reads CASSLNGGGASETQYF. The CDR3 DNA reads as TGCGCCAGCAGCTTGAATGGCGGGGGGGCCTCGGAGACCCAGTACTTC. The variable domain in full, with the rest retrieved from reference TRBV5-1 and TRBJ2-5, is KAGVTQTPRYLIKTRGQQVTLSCSPISGHRSVSWYQQTPGQGLQFLFEYFSETQRNKGNFPGRFSGRQFSNSRSEMNVSTLELGDSALYLCASSLNGGGASETQYFGPGTRLLVL.

The chain combines TRBV3-1 (or the pseudogene TRBV3-2) with TRBJ2-1; 10 bases fit TRBD2. V lost 4 bases to trimming and J lost 6 bases; unmatched junction nucleotides: 12. Germline V CDR1 and CDR2: LGHDT, YNNKEL (reference sequence). This CDR3 is built from 17 residues. CDR3 nucleotides: TGTGCCAGCAGCCCCCCCCCGCTAGCGGGAGTACCCAATGAGCAGTTCTTC. As protein: CASSPPPLAGVPNEQFF.

The chain carries TRBV19 and TRBJ2-2; 7 nucleotides align to TRBD1. The germline V gene has CDR1 LNHDA and CDR2 SQIVND (reference sequence). V was pared by 3 bases and J by 4 bases, with 5 bases of the junction left unmatched. The CDR3 spans 15 residues. CDR3 bases: TGTGCCAGTAGTATGACAGGGCCAGGCACCGGGGAGCTGTTTTTT. This encodes CASSMTGPGTGELFF.

The chain is built from TRBV6-6 and TRBJ1-2; TRBD1 agrees at 7 bases. The CDR3 consists of 15 residues. Per germline, CDR1 MNHNY and CDR2 SVGAGI (reference sequence). V was clipped by 4 bases and J by 6 bases; unmatched bases: 11. The CDR3 protein is CASSFYRGGSDGYTF. In nucleotides, the CDR3 is TGTGCCAGCAGTTTTTATAGAGGGGGCTCGGATGGCTACACCTTC.

This clone showed up just once. The CDR3 nucleotides read TGTGCCAGCAGCTTCTTTGGACTAGCGGGGATGGGGGAGCAGTACTTC. Translation: CASSFFGLAGMGEQYF. V and J are TRBV5-4 and TRBJ2-7; TRBD2 matches at 12 bases. CDR1 is SGHNT, CDR2 YYREEE, per germline (reference sequence). J was trimmed by 7 bases and V by 2 bases; bases with no gene match: 10. This CDR3 comprises 16 residues. Variable domain in full (rest from reference TRBV5-4 and TRBJ2-7): ETGVTQSPTHLIKTRGQQVTLRCSSQSGHNTVSWYQQALGQGPQFIFQYYREEENGRGNFPPRFSGLQFPNYSSELNVNALELDDSALYLCASSFFGLAGMGEQYFGPGTRLTVT.

V gene TRBV9 combines with J gene TRBJ2-3, with 8 bases fitting TRBD2. Unmatched junction bases numbered 4, after V lost 0 bases and J lost 4 bases. The CDR3 covers 15 residues. Germline V gene lookup returns CDR1 SGDLS and CDR2 YYNGEE. In DNA form, the CDR3 reads TGTGCCAGCAGCGTAGGGCCGGGGGGGCCAGATACGCAGTATTTT. Its protein product is CASSVGPGGPDTQYF.

The V call is TRBV7-2, the J call TRBJ2-3, with D possibly TRBD1 on 6 matching bases. The CDR3 sequence is 16 residues long. Germline V gene lookup returns CDR1 SGHTA and CDR2 FQGNSA. The ends were cut back, 3 bases at V and 2 bases at J, with 15 bases in the middle. CDR3 DNA sequence: TGTGCCAGCAGCTTCGGGGCCAGGGGCCTCACAGATACGCAGTATTTT. Translated, it gives CASSFGARGLTDTQYF.

This rearrangement joins TRBV19 to TRBJ2-3; maybe TRBD2 (5 bases). The germline V and J ends were trimmed by 5 bases and 5 bases, with 14 bases remaining between them. The germline V gene encodes CDR1 LNHDA and CDR2 SQIVND (reference sequence). This CDR3 spans 14 amino acids. The CDR3 nucleotides are TGTGCCAGTAGTCGACGGAGCGAGGGAGATACGCAGTATTTT. Protein sequence: CASSRRSEGDTQYF.